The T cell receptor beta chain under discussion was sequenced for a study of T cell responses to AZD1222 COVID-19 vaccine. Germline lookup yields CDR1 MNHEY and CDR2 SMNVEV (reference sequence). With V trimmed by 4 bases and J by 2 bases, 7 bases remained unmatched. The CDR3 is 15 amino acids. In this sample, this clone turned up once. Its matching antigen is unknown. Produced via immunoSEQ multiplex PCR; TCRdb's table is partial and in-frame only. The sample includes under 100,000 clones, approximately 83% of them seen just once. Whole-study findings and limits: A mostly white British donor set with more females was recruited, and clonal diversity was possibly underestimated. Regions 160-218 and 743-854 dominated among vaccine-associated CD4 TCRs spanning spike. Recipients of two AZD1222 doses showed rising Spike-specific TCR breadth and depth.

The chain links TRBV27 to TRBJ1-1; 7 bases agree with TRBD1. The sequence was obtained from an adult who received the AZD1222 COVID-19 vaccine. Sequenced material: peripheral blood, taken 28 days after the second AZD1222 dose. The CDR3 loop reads CASSSLPGGNTEAFF. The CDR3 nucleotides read TGTGCCAGCAGTTCTCTGCCAGGGGGAAACACTGAAGCTTTCTTT.